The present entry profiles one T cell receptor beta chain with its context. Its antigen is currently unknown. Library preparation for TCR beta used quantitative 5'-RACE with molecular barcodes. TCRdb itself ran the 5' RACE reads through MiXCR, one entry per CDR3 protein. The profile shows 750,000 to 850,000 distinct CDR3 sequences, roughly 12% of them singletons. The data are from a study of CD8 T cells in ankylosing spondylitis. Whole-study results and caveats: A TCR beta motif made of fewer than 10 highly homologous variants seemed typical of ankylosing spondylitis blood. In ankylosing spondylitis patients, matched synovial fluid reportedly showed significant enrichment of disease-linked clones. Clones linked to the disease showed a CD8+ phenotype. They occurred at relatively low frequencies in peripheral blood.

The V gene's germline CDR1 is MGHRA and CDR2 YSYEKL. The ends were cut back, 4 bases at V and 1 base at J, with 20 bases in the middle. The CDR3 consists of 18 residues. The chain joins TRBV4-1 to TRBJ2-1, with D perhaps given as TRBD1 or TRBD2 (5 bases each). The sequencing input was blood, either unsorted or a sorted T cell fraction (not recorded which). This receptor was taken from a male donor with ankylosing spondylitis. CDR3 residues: CASSPIPQGRRSYNEQFF. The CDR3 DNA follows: TGCGCCAGCAGCCCCATACCCCAGGGTAGGAGGTCCTACAATGAGCAGTTCTTC.